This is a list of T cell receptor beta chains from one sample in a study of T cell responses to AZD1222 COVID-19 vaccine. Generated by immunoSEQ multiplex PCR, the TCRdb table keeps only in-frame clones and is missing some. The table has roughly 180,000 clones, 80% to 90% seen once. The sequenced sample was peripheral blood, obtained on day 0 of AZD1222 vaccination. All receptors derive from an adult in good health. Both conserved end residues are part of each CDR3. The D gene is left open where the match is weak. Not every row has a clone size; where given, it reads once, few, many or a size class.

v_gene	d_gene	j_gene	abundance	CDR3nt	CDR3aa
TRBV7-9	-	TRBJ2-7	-	TGTGCCAGCAGCTTGGGGGGACACCTTACCTACGAGCAGTACTTC	CASSLGGHLTYEQYF
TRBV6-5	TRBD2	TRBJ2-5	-	TGTGCCAGCAGTACTAGCGGGAGTAATGGAGAGACCCAGTACTTC	CASSTSGSNGETQYF
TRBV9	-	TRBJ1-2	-	TGTGCCAGCAGCGAGGAGGGCTTCTATGGCTACACCTTC	CASSEEGFYGYTF
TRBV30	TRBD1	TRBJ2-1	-	TGTGCCTGGAGTTGGGGACAGCAGAATGAGCAGTTCTTC	CAWSWGQQNEQFF
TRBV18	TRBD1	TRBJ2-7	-	TGTGCCAGCTCAGATCGACAGGGCTCCTACGAGCAGTACTTC	CASSDRQGSYEQYF
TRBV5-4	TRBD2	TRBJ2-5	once	TGTGCCAGCAGTCCTAGCGGGGGGGCCCAAGAGACCCAGTACTTC	CASSPSGGAQETQYF
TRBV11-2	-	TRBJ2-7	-	TGTGCCAGCGGGACGACTTATGAGCAGTACTTC	CASGTTYEQYF
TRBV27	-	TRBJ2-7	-	TGTGCCAGCAGTTTATTCTCAGGGACCCACGAGCAGTACTTC	CASSLFSGTHEQYF
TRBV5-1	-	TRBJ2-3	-	TGCGCCAGCAGCTTTAAATCTACAAGCACAGATACGCAGTATTTT	CASSFKSTSTDTQYF
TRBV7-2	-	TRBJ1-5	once	TGTGCCAGCAGCGTACAGGACAGCCTTAATCAGCCCCAGCATTTT	CASSVQDSLNQPQHF
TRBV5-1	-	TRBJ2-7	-	TGCGCCAGCAGCTTGACTAGCAGACGAAGGGAGCAGTACTTC	CASSLTSRRREQYF
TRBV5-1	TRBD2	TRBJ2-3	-	TGCGCCAGCAGCCTCGGACTAGCGGCTAGCACAGATACGCAGTATTTT	CASSLGLAASTDTQYF
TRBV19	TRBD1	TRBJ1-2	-	TGTGCCAGTAGAGGCAGGGGGGACTATGGCTACACCTTC	CASRGRGDYGYTF
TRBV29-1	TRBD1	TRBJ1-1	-	TGCAGCGTTTACAGGGGCACTGAAGCTTTCTTT	CSVYRGTEAFF
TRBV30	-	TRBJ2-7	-	TGTGCCTGGAGTCCTGGGGGGACAGTCTACGAGCAGTACTTC	CAWSPGGTVYEQYF
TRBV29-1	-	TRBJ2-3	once	TGCAGCGTTGGGTCGGGGGGCTATAGCACAGATACGCAGTATTTT	CSVGSGGYSTDTQYF
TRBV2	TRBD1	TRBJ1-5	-	TGTGCCAGCAGTGAAATCGGGACAGGCAATCAGCCCCAGCATTTT	CASSEIGTGNQPQHF
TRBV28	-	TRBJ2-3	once	TGTGCCAGCAAAGCCCCTTGGACAGATACGCAGTATTTT	CASKAPWTDTQYF
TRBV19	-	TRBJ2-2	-	TGTGCCAGTAGTATTAGGAAGGGACGGGGGAACACCGGGGAGCTGTTTTTT	CASSIRKGRGNTGELFF
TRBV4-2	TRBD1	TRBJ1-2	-	TGTGCCAGCAGCCAAGTTTCCCCGGGACAGGGAGCTAACTATGGCTACACCTTC	CASSQVSPGQGANYGYTF
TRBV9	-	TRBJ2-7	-	TGTGCCAGCAGCGAGAAGGCGTCCTACGAGCAGTACTTC	CASSEKASYEQYF
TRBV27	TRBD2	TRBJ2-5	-	TGTGCCAGCAGTACAGCGGGGGGAGAGACCCAGTACTTC	CASSTAGGETQYF
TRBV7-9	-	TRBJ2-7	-	TGTGCCAGCAGCTTAGTGGCATTAGGCTCACCGGGCGAGCAGTACTTC	CASSLVALGSPGEQYF
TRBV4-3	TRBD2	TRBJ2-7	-	TGCGCCAGCAGCCAAGATCAGACTAGCGGGTCGCAGTACTTC	CASSQDQTSGSQYF
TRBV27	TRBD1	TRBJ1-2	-	TGTGCCAGCAGCCGAGGTGACCGGACAGGGGGCCAGGGCTACACCTTC	CASSRGDRTGGQGYTF
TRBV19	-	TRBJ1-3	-	TGTGCCAGTAGGAAGTCTGACTCTGGAAACACCATATATTTT	CASRKSDSGNTIYF
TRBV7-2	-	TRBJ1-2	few	TGTGCCAGCAGCTTATCGGCAGGGCCAAACTATGGCTACACCTTC	CASSLSAGPNYGYTF
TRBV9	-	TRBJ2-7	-	TGTGCCAGCAGCTTCCACCCGACAGACTCCTACGAGCAGTACTTC	CASSFHPTDSYEQYF
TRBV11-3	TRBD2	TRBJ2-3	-	TGTGCCAGCAGCTTAGGGACTAGCGGGAGGACAGATACGCAGTATTTT	CASSLGTSGRTDTQYF
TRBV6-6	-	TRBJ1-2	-	TGTGCCAGCAGTTCCGAGGGCCTCCCTGATGGCTACACCTTC	CASSSEGLPDGYTF
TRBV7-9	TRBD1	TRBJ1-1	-	TGTGCCAGCAGCTCCCCACAGGGGGCTGACACTGAAGCTTTCTTT	CASSSPQGADTEAFF
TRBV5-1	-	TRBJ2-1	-	TGCGCCAGCAGCTCTCCAAGTAATCCCTTTTACAATGAGCAGTTCTTC	CASSSPSNPFYNEQFF
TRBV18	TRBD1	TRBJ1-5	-	TGTGCCAGCTCACAGACAGGGGCCTTCTCCAATCAGCCCCAGCATTTT	CASSQTGAFSNQPQHF
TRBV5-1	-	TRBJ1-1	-	TGCGCCAGCAGCAGACAGGTCCAGAACACTGAAGCTTTCTTT	CASSRQVQNTEAFF
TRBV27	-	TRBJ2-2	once	TGTGCCAGCAGTTTAGGGCAGGGTTCGGCCGGGGAGCTGTTTTTT	CASSLGQGSAGELFF
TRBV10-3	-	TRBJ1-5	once	TGTGCCATCCGGGGCAGGGAAGATCAGCCCCAGCATTTT	CAIRGREDQPQHF
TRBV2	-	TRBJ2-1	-	TGTGCCAGCATGAGGGCGAGCTCCTACAATGAGCAGTTCTTC	CASMRASSYNEQFF
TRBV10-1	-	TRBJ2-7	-	TGCGCCAGCAGTGAGTCAAATAGGGGGACACAGGGATACGAGCAGTACTTC	CASSESNRGTQGYEQYF
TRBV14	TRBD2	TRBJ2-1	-	TGTGCCAGCAGCCATGGAAGGCCATTAGCGGGAGGGCCCAATGAGCAGTTCTTC	CASSHGRPLAGGPNEQFF